The present T cell receptor beta chain was sequenced within a study of cytotoxic CD8 clonotypes in ibrutinib-treated CLL. Across the study: Sequenced samples delivered averages of around 250,000 productive templates and about 90,000 productive rearrangements.

Here immunoSEQ multiplex PCR was the method, and the copy in TCRdb shows in-frame clones only, minus some. The table records 100,000 to 150,000 clones, 80% to 90% of them present only once. Study observations and caveats: The study found baseline clonality above age-matched healthy donors, tracking circulating CD8+ T-cell counts. Clonality, elevated at ibrutinib response, dropped back toward baseline at progression.

Turning to this clone: Its antigen remains unknown.

The specimen was PBMCs, collected after 24 months of ibrutinib treatment. This TCR was recovered from a human donor with chronic lymphocytic leukemia.

The CDR3 reads CASSLAPTAGADTQYF. The CDR3 DNA reads as TGTGCCAGCAGCTTAGCGCCCACAGCGGGAGCAGATACGCAGTATTTT. The V call is TRBV7-2, the J call TRBJ2-3; 8 bases are a match to TRBD2. Trimming at V came to 0 bases and at J to 4 bases, leaving 6 bases not matched to a gene. Germline assignment: CDR1 SGHTA and CDR2 FQGNSA. The length of the CDR3 is 16 residues.